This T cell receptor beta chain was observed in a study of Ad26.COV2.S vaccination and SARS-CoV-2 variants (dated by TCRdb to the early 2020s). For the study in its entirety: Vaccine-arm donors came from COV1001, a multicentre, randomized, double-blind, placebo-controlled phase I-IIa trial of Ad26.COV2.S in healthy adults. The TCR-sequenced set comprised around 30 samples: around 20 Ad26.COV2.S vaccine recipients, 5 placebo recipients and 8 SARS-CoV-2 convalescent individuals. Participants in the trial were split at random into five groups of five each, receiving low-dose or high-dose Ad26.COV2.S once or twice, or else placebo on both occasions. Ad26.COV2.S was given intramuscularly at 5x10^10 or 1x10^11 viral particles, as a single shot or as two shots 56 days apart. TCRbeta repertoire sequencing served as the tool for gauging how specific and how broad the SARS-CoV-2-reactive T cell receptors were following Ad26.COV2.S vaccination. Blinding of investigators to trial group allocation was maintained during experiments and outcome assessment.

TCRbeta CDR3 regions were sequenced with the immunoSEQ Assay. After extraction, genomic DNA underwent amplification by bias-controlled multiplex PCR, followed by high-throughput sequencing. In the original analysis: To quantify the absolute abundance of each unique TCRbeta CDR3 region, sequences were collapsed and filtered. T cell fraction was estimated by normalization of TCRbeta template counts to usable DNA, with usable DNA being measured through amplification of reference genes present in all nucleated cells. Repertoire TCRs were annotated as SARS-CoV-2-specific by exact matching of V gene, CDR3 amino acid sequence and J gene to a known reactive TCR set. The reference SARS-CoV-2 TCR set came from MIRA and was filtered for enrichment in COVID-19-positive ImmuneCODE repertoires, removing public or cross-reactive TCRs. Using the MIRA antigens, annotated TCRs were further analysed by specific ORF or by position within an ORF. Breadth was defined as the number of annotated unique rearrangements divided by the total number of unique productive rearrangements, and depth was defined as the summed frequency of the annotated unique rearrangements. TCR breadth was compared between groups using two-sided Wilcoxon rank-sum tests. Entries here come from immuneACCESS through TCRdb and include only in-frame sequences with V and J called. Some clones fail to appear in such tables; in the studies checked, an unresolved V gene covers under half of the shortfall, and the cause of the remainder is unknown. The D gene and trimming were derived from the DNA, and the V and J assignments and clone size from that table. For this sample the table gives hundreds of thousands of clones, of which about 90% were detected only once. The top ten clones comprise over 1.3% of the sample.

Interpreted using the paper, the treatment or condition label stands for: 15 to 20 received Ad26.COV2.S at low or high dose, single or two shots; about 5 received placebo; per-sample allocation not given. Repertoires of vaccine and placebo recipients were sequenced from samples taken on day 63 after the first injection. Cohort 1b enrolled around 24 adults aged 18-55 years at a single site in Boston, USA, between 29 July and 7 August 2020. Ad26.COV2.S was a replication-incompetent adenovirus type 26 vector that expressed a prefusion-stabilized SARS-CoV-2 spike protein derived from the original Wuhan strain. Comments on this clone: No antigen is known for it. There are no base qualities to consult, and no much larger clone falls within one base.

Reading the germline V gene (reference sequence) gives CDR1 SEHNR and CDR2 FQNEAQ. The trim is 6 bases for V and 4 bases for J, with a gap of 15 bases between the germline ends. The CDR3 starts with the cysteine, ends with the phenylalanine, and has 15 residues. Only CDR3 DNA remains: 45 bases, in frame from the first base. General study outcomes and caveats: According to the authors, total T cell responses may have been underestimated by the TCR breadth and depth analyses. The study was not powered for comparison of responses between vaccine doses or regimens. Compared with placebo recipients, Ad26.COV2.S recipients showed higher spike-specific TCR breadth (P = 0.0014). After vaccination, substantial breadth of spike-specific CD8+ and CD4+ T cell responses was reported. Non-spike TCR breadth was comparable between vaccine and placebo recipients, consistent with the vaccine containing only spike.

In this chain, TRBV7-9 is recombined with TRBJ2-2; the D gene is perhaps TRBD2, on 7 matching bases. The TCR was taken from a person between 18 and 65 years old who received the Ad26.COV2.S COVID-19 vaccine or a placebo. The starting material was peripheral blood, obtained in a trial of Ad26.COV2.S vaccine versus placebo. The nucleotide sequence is TGTGCCAGCAGGCCGGGGGGCTCATTCACCGGGGAGCTGTTTTTT. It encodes CASRPGGSFTGELFF.